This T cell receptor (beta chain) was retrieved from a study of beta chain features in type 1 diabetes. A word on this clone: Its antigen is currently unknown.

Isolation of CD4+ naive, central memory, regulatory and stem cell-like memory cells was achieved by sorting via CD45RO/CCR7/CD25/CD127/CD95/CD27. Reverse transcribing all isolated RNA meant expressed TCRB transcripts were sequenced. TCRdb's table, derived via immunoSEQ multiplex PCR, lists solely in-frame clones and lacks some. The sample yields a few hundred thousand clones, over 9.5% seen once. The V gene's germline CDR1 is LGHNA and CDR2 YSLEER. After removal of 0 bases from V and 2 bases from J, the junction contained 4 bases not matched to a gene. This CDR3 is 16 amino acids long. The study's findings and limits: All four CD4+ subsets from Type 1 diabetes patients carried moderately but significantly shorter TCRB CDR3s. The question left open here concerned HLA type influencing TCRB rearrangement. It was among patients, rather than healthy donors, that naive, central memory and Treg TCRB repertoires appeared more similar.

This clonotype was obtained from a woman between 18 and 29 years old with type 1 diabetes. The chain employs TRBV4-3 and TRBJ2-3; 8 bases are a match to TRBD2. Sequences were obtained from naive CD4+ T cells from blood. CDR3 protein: CASSQDRAGDTDTQYF. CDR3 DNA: TGCGCCAGCAGCCAAGACCGAGCGGGAGACACAGATACGCAGTATTTT.